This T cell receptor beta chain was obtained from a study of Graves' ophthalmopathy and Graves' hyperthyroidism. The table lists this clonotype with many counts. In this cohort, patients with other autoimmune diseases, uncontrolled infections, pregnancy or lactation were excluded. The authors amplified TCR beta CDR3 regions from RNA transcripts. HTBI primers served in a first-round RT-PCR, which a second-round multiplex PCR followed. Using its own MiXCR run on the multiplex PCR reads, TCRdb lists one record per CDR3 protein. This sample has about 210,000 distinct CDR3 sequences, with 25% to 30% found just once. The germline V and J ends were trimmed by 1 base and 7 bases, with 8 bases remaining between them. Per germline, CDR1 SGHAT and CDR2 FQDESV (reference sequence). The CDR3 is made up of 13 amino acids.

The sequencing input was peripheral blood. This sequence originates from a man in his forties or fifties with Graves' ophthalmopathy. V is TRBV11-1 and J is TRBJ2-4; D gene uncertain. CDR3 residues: CASSLGAGNIQYF. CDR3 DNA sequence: TGTGCCAGCAGCTTAGGAGCCGGGAACATTCAGTACTTC.